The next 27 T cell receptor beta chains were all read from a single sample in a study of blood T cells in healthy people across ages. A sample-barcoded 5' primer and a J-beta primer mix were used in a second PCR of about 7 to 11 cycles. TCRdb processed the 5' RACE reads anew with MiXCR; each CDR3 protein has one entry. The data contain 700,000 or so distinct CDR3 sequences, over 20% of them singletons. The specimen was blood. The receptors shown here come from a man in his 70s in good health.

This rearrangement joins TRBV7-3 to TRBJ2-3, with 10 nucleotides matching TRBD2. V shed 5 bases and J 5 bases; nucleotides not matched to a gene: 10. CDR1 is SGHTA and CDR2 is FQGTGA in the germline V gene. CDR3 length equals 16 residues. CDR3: CASSAQAGGPVDTQYF. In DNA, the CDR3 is TGTGCCAGCAGCGCTCAAGCGGGAGGGCCTGTAGATACGCAGTATTTT.

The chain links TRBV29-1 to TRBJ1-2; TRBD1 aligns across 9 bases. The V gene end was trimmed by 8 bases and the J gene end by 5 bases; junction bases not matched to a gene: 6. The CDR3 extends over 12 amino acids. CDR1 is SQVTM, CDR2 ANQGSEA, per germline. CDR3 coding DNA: TGCAGCATGCGGACAGGGGATTATGGCTACACCTTC. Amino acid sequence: CSMRTGDYGYTF.

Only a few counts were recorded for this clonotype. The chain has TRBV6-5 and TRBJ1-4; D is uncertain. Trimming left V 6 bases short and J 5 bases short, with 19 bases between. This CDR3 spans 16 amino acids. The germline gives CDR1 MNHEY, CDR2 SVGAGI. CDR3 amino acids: CASRSVMSAVNEKLFF. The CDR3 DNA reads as TGTGCCAGCAGGTCGGTTATGAGTGCGGTGAATGAAAAACTGTTTTTT.

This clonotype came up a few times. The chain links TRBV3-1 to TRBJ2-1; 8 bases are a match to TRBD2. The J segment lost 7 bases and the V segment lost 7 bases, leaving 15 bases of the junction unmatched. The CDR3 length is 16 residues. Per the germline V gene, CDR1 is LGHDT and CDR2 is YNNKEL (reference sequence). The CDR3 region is CASTLRAGVSRNEQFF. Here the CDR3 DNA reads TGTGCCAGCACCCTAAGAGCGGGAGTTTCCAGAAATGAGCAGTTCTTC.

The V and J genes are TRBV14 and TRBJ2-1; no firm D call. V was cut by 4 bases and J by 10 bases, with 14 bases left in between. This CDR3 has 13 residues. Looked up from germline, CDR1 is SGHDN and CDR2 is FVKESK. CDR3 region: CASSRPSFGEQFF. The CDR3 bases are TGTGCCAGCAGCCGCCCGAGTTTCGGAGAGCAGTTCTTC.

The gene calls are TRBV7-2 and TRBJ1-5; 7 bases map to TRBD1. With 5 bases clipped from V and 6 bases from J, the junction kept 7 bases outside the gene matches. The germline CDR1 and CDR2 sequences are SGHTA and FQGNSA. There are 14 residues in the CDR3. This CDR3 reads CASSPTGPSQPQHF. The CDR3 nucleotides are TGTGCCAGCAGCCCGACAGGGCCTAGTCAGCCCCAGCATTTT.

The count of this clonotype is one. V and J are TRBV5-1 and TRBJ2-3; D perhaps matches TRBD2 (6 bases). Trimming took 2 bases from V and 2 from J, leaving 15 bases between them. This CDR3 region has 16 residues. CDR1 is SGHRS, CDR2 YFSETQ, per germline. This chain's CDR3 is CASSLTAGLITDTQYF. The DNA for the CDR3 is TGCGCCAGCAGCTTAACAGCGGGCCTAATCACAGATACGCAGTATTTT.

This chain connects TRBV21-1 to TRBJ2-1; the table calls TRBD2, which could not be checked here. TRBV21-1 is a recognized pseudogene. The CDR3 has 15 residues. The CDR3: CARHLAGPSYNEQFF. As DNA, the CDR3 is TGTGCCAGACATCTAGCGGGACCTTCCTACAATGAGCAGTTCTTC.

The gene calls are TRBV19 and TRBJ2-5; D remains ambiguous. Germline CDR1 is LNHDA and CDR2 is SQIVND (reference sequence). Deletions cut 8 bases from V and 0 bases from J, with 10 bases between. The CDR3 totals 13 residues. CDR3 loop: CASRFADQETQYF. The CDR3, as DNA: TGTGCCAGTCGTTTCGCGGACCAAGAGACCCAGTACTTC.

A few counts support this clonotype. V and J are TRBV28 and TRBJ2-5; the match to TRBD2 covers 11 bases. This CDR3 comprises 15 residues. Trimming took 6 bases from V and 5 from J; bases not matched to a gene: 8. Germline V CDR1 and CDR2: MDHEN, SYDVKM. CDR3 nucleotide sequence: TGTGCCAGCAGGCTTTACGCTAGCGGGAGGGAGACCCAGTACTTC. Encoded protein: CASRLYASGRETQYF. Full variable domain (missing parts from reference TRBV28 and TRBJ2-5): DVKVTQSSRYLVKRTGEKVFLECVQDMDHENMFWYRQDPGLGLRLIYFSYDVKMKEKGDIPEGYSVSREKKERFSLILESASTNQTSMYLCASRLYASGRETQYFGPGTRLLVL.

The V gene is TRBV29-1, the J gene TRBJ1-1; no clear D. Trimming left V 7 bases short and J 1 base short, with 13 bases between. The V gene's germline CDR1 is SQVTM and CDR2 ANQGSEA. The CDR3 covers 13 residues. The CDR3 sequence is CSGETTANTEAFF. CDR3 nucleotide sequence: TGCAGCGGCGAAACCACAGCGAACACTGAAGCTTTCTTT.

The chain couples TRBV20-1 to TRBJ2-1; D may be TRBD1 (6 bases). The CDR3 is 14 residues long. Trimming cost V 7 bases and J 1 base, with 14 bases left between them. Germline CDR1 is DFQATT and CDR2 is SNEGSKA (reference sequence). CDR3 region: CSVPQGWSYNEQFF. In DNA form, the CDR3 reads TGCAGTGTTCCTCAGGGGTGGTCCTACAATGAGCAGTTCTTC.

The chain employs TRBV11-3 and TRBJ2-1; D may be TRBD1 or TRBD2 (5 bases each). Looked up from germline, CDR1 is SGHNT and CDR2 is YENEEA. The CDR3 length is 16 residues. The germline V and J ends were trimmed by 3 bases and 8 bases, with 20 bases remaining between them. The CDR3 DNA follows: TGTGCCAGCAGCTTCCGTGGGACGCCTCTTGTAGATGAGCAGTTCTTC. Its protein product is CASSFRGTPLVDEQFF.

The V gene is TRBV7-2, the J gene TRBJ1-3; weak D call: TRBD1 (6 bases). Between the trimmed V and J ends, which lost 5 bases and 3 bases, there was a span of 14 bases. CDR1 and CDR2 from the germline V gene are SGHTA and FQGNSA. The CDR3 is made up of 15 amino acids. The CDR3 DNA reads TGTGCCAGCAGCCCTCCAGGGGTGTATGGAAACACCATATATTTT. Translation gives CASSPPGVYGNTIYF.

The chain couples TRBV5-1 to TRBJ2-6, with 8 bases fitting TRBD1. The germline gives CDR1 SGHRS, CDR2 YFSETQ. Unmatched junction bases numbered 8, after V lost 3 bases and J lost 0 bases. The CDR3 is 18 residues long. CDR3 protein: CASSSQTGVSSGANVLTF. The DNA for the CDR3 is TGCGCCAGCAGCTCCCAGACAGGGGTCAGCTCTGGGGCCAACGTCCTGACTTTC.

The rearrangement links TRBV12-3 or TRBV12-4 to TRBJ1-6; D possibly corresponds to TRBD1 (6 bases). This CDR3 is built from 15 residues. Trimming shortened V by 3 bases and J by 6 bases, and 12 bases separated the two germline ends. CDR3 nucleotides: TGTGCCAGCAGTTTTTTCAGGGGAGGTAATTCACCCCTCCACTTT. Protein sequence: CASSFFRGGNSPLHF.

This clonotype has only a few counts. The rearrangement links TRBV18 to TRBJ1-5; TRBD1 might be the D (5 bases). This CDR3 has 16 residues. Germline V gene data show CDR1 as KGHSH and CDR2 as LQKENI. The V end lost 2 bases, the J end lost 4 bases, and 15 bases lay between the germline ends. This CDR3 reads CASSPELVAGNQPQHF. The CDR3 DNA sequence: TGTGCCAGCTCACCAGAGTTGGTGGCAGGGAATCAGCCCCAGCATTTT.

The CDR3 here is CASSQDGTVLSNVLTF. In DNA, the CDR3 is TGCGCCAGCAGCCAAGATGGTACTGTTTTGTCCAACGTCCTGACTTTC. V usage is TRBV4-1 and J usage is TRBJ2-6; D gene unclear. V lost 0 bases to trimming and J lost 8 bases, with 14 bases between them. Looked up from germline, CDR1 is MGHRA and CDR2 is YSYEKL. This CDR3 is built from 16 residues.

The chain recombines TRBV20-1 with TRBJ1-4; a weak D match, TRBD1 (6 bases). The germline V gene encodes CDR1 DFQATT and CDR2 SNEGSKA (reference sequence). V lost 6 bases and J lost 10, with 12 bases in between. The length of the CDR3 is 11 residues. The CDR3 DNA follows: TGCAGTGCAAGGACAGACTTAAAACTGTTTTTT. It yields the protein CSARTDLKLFF.

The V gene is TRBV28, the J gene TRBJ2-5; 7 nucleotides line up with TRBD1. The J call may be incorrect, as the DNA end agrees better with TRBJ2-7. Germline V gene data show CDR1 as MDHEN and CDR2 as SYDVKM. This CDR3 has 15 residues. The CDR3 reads CASSPLTGNFYEQYF. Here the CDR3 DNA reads TGTGCCAGCAGTCCCCTGACAGGGAACTTCTACGAGCAGTACTTC.

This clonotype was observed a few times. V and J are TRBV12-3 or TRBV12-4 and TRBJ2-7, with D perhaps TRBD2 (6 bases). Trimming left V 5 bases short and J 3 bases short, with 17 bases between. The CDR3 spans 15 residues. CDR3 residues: CASSPRAGSLYEQYF. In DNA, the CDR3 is TGTGCCAGCAGTCCCCGAGCGGGCAGTCTCTACGAGCAGTACTTC.

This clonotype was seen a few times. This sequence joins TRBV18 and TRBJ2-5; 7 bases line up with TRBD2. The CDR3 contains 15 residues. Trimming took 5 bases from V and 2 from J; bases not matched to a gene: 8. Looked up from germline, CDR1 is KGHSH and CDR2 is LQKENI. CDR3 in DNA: TGTGCCAGCTCAAAAAGCGGGGCGCGACAAGAGACCCAGTACTTC. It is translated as CASSKSGARQETQYF.

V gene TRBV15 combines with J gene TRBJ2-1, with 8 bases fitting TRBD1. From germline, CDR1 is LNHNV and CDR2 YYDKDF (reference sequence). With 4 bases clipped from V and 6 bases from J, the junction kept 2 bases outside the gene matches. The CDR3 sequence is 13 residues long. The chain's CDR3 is CATSTDRGNEQFF. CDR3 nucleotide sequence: TGTGCCACCAGCACAGACAGGGGCAATGAGCAGTTCTTC.

In DNA form, the CDR3 reads TGTGCCAGCAGCAGGCCGGGACAGGGGGCTTTGGCAGATACGCAGTATTTT. Translation: CASSRPGQGALADTQYF. The V call is TRBV21-1, the J call TRBJ2-3; whether TRBD1, the table's D call, matches the DNA was not checked. TRBV21-1 represents a pseudogene. The CDR3 is made up of 17 amino acids.

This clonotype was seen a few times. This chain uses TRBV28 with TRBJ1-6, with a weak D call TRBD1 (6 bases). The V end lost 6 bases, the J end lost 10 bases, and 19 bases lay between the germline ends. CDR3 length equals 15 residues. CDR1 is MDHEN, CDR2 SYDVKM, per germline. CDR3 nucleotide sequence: TGTGCCAGCAGCATGGGCCGCGGGGGCAGATCACCCCTCCACTTT. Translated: CASSMGRGGRSPLHF.

The CDR3 coding sequence is TGTGCCAGCAGTTTATGGGGAGATCAGCCCCAGCATTTT. Translating gives CASSLWGDQPQHF. V and J are TRBV12-3 or TRBV12-4 and TRBJ1-5; no clear D. The CDR3 totals 13 residues. Deletions cut 2 bases from V and 5 bases from J, with 7 bases between.

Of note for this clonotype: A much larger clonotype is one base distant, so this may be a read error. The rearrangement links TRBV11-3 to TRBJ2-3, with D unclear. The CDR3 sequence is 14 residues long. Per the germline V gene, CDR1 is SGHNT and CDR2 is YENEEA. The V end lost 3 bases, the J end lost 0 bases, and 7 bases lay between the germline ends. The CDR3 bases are TGTGCCAGCAGCTTCTCCCCCAGCACAGATACGCAGTATTTT. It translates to CASSFSPSTDTQYF.